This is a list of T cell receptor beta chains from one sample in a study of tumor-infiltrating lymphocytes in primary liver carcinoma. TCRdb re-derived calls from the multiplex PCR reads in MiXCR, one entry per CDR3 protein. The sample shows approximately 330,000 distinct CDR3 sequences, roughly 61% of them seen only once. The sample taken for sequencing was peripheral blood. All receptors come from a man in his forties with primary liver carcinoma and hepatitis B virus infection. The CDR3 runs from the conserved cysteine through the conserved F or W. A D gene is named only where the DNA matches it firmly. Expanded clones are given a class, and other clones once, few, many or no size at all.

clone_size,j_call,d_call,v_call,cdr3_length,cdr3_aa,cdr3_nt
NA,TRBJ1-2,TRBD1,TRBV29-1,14,CSVGTGGANYDYTF,TGCAGCGTCGGGACAGGGGGCGCAAACTATGACTACACCTTC
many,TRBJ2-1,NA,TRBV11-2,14,CASSLELAYNEQFF,TGTGCCAGCAGCTTAGAACTAGCCTACAATGAGCAGTTCTTC
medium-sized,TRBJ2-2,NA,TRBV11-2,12,CASSLVPRELFF,TGTGCCAGCAGCTTAGTTCCCCGGGAGCTGTTTTTT
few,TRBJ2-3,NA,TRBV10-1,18,CASSERGSGTGNTDTQYF,TGCGCCAGCAGTGAACGGGGGAGCGGGACAGGCAACACAGATACGCAGTATTTT
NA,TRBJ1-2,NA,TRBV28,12,CASSPQNYGYTF,TGTGCCAGCAGCCCTCAGAACTATGGCTACACCTTC
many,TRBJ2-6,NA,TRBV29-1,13,CSVDLSGANVLTF,TGCAGCGTTGACCTCTCTGGGGCCAACGTCCTGACTTTC
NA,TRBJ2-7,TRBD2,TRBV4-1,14,CASSPRAGVYERYF,TGCGCCAGCAGCCCGAGAGCGGGAGTTTACGAGCGGTACTTC
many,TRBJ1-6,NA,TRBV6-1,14,CASSEQGRDSPLHF,TGTGCCAGCAGTGAGCAGGGTAGGGATTCACCCCTCCACTTT
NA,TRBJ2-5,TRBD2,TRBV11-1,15,CASSLGTIEQETQYF,TGTGCCAGCAGCTTGGGGACTATCGAACAAGAGACCCAGTACTTC
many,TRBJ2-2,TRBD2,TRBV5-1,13,CASRGAGAGELFF,TGCGCCAGCAGAGGGGCGGGAGCCGGGGAGCTGTTTTTT
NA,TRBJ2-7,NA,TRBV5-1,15,CASSLEVGLDYEQYF,TGCGCCAGCAGCTTGGAAGTCGGGCTGGACTACGAGCAGTACTTC
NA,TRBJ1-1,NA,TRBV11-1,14,CDSSLFKLNTEAFF,TGTGACAGCAGCTTATTCAAGTTGAACACTGAGGCTTTCTTT
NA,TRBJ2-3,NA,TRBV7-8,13,CTSSFQPRDTQYF,TGTACCAGCAGCTTCCAGCCCCGGGATACGCAGTATTTT
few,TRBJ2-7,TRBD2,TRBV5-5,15,CASSLGLANSYEQYF,TGTGCCAGCAGCTTGGGACTAGCGAACTCCTACGAGCAGTACTTC
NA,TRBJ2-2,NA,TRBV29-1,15,CSVTQQGTNTWELFF,TGCAGCGTCACCCAGCAGGGCACGAACACCTGGGAGCTGTTTTTT
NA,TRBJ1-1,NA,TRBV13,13,CASNLGRQSEAFF,TGTGCCAGCAACTTAGGCCGACAGAGTGAAGCTTTCTTT
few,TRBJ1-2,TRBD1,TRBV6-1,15,CASSLDGTDLYGYTF,TGTGCCAGCTCCCTCGACGGGACAGACCTTTATGGCTACACCTTC
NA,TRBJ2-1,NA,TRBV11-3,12,CASSWTAVEQFF,TGTGCCAGCAGTTGGACAGCGGTTGAGCAGTTCTTC
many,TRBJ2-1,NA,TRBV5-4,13,CASSLGREYEQFF,TGTGCCAGCAGCTTGGGGAGGGAGTATGAGCAGTTCTTC
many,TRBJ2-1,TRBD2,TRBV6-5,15,CASSLLGLGSNEQFF,TGTGCCAGCAGTCTGTTGGGACTAGGCAGTAATGAGCAGTTCTTC
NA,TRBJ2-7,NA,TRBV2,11,CTSSATGEQYF,TGTACCAGCAGTGCGACAGGAGAGCAGTACTTC
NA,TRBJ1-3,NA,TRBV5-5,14,CASSPVQAVYTIYF,TGTGCCAGCAGCCCGGTACAGGCCGTATACACCATATATTTT
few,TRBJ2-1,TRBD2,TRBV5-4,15,CASSPGLAGGIEQFF,TGTGCCAGCAGCCCGGGACTAGCGGGAGGGATTGAGCAGTTCTTC
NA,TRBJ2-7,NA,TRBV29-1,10,CCAVTGEQYF,TGCTGCGCCGTAACGGGGGAGCAGTATTTC
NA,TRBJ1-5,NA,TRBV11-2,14,CASSFTGGNQPYHF,TGTGCCAGCAGCTTCACCGGAGGGAATCAGCCCTATCATTTT
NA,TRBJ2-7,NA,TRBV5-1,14,CASSLSRGIYEQYF,TGCGCCAGCAGCTTGAGCCGCGGGATTTACGAGCAGTACTTC
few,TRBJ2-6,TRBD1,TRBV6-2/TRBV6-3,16,CASGPDRGSGANVLTF,TGTGCCAGCGGACCCGACAGGGGCTCTGGGGCCAACGTCCTGACTTTC
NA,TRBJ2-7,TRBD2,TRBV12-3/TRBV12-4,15,CASGGLAGSSYEQYF,TGTGCCAGCGGGGGCCTAGCGGGATCATCCTACGAGCAGTACTTC
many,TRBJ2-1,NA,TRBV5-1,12,CASSRGEYEQFF,TGCGCCAGCAGCCGAGGGGAATATGAGCAGTTCTTC
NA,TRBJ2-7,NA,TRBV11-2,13,CASSFVDSYEQYF,TGTGCCAGCAGCTTCGTGGACTCCTACGAGCAGTACTTC
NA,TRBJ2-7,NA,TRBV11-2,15,CASSSFSRDVYEQYF,TGTGCCAGCAGCTCTTTTTCGCGGGATGTCTACGAGCAGTACTTC
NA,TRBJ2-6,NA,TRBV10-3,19,CAISQYESGLTSGANVLTF,TGTGCCATCAGTCAATACGAATCTGGACTTACCTCTGGGGCCAACGTCCTGACTTTC
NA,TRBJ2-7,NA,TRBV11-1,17,CASSLTTDKRSSYVQYF,TGTGCCAGCAGCTTAACAACAGATAAACGTAGCTCCTACGTGCAGTACTTC
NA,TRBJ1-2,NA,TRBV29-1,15,CSVRGNRETNYCYTF,TGCAGCGTCAGAGGGAATAGGGAAACTAACTATTGCTACACCTTC
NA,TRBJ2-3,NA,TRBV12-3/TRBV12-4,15,CASSLARGATDTQYF,TGTGCCAGCAGTTTAGCGAGGGGGGCAACAGATACGCAGTATTTT
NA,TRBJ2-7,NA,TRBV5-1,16,CASSKASGVSSYEQYF,TGCGCCAGCAGCAAAGCATCAGGGGTGTCCTCCTACGAGCAGTACTTC
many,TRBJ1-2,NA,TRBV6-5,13,CASSWDGVSGYTF,TGTGCCAGCAGTTGGGACGGCGTGAGTGGCTACACCTTC
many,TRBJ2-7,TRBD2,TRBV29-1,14,CSVVVAGELSEQYF,TGCAGCGTTGTCGTAGCGGGGGAACTTTCCGAGCAGTACTTC
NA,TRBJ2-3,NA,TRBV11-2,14,CASNRGIGIDTQYF,TGTGCCAGCAATAGGGGGATTGGCATAGATACGCAGTATTTT
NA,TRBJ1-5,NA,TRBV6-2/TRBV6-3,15,CASSYTEVRNQPQHF,TGTGCCAGCAGTTATACAGAGGTGCGCAATCAGCCCCAGCATTTT
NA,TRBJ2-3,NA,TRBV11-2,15,CASSFFGIGTDTQYF,TGTGCCAGCAGCTTCTTTGGTATTGGAACAGATACGCAGTATTTT
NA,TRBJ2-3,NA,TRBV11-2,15,CASSSGARSTDTQYF,TGTGCCAGCAGCTCCGGGGCTCGGAGCACAGATACTCAGTATTTT
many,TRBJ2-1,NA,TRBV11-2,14,CASSFTGSFNEQFF,TGTGCCAGCAGCTTCACCGGGAGTTTCAATGAGCAGTTCTTC
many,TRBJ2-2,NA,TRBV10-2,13,CASSEQFTGELFF,TGCGCCAGCAGTGAGCAATTCACCGGGGAGCTGTTTTTT
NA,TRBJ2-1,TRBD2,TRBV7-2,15,CASSFNGLAGHEQFF,TGTGCCAGCAGCTTTAACGGACTAGCCGGTCATGAGCAGTTCTTC
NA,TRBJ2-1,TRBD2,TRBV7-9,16,CASSLSTSGRGNEQFF,TGTGCCAGCAGCCTTAGTACGAGCGGGAGGGGGAATGAGCAGTTCTTC
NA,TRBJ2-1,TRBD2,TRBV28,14,CASSMRLAFGEQFF,TGTGCCAGCAGTATGAGACTAGCTTTCGGCGAGCAGTTCTTC
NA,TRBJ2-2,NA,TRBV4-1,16,CASSAGKGPNTGELFF,TGTGCCAGCAGCGCCGGAAAGGGCCCAAACACCGGGGAGCTGTTTTTT
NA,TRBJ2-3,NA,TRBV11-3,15,CASSPGDGPTDKQYF,TGTGCCAGCAGCCCCGGGGACGGGCCCACAGATAAGCAGTATTTT
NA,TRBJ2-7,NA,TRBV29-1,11,CGVGETYDQYF,TGTGGCGTTGGGGAGACCTACGACCAGTACTTC
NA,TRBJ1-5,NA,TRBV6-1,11,CASREGGPQHF,TGTGCCAGCAGGGAGGGTGGGCCCCAGCATTTT
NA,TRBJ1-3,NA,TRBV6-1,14,CASSGNTAGNTIYF,TGTGCCAGCAGTGGCAACACAGCTGGAAACACCATATATTTT